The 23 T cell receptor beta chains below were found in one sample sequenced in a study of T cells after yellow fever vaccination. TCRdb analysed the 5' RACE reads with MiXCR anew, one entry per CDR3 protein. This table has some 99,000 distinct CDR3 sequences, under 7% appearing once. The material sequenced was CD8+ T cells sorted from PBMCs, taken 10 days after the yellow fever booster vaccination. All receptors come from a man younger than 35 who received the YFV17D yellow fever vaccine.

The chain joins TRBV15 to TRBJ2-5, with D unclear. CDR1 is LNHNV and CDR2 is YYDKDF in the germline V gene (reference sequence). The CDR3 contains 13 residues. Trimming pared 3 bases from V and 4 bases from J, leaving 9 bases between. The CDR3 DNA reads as TGTGCCACCAGCAGTGATGTTCGAGAGACCCAGTACTTC. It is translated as CATSSDVRETQYF. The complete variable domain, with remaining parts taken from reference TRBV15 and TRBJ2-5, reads DAMVIQNPRYQVTQFGKPVTLSCSQTLNHNVMYWYQQKSSQAPKLLFHYYDKDFNNEADTPDNFQSRRPNTSFCFLDIRSPGLGDTAMYLCATSSDVRETQYFGPGTRLLVL.

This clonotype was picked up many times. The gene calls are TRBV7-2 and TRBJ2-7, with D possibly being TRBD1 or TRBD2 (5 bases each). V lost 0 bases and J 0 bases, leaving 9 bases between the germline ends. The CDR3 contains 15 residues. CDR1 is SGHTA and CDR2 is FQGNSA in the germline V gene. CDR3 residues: CASSLAGTYSYEQYF. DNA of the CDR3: TGTGCCAGCAGCTTAGCTGGGACGTACTCCTACGAGCAGTACTTC.

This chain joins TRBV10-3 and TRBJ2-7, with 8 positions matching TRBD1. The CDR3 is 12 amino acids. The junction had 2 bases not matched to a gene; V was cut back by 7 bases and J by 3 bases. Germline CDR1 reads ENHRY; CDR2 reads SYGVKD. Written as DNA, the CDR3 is TGTGCCATCAACGGACAGGGCTACGAGCAGTACGTC. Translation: CAINGQGYEQYV.

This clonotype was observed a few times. The chain's CDR3 is CASSSFAGAPAETQYF. The CDR3 nucleotides read TGTGCCAGCAGCTCTTTTGCCGGGGCGCCGGCAGAGACCCAGTACTTC. The chain joins TRBV7-6 to TRBJ2-5, with D possibly being TRBD1 or TRBD2 (5 bases each). The CDR3 length is 16 residues. Trimming removed 4 bases from V and 4 bases from J, with 19 bases in between. Germline values: CDR1 SGHVS, CDR2 FNYEAQ.

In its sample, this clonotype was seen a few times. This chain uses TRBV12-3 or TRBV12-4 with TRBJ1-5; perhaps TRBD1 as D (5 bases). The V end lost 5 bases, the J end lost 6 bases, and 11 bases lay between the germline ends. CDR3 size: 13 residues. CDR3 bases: TGTGCCAGCAGTGGCAGGGCGGGTCAGCCCCAGCATTTT. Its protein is CASSGRAGQPQHF.

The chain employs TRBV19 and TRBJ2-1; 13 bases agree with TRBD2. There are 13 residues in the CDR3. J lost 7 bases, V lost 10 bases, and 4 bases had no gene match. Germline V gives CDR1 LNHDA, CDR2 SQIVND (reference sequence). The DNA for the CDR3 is TGTGCCACCAAACTAGCGGGGGGGAATGAGCAGTTCTTC. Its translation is CATKLAGGNEQFF. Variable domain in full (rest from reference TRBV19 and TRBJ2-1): DGGITQSPKYLFRKEGQNVTLSCEQNLNHDAMYWYRQDPGQGLRLIYYSQIVNDFQKGDIAEGYSVSREKKESFPLTVTSAQKNPTAFYLCATKLAGGNEQFFGPGTRLTVL.

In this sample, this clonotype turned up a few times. The CDR3 coding sequence is TGTGCCAGCAGTTTATTCCAGGGGGCGTTCGGGGAGCTGTTTTTT. Residues: CASSLFQGAFGELFF. The V gene is TRBV12-3 or TRBV12-4, the J gene TRBJ2-2; 8 bases match TRBD1. Losses at the gene ends were 2 bases for V and 7 bases for J; bases not matched to a gene: 6. CDR3 length: 15 residues.

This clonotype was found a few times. The CDR3, as DNA: TGTGCCAGCAGCGATCAGGGGACGACCTATGGCTACACCTTC. Encoded protein: CASSDQGTTYGYTF. This chain uses TRBV5-5 with TRBJ1-2, with D maybe TRBD1 (6 bases). V was trimmed by 4 bases and J by 4 bases, leaving 14 bases between them. The CDR3 covers 14 residues. Germline CDR1 is SGHKS and CDR2 is YYEKEE (reference sequence).

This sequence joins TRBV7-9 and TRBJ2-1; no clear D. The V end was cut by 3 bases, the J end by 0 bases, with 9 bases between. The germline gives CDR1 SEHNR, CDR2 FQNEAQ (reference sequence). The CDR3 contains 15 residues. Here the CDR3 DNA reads TGTGCCAGCAGCTTTGGGCGGACCTCCTACAATGAGCAGTTCTTC. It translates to CASSFGRTSYNEQFF.

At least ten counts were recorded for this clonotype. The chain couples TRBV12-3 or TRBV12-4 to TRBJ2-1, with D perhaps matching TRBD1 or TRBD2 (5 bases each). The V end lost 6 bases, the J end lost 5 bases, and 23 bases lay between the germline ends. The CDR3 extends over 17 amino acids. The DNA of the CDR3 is TGTGCCAGCAGCTCGCCCGGGGCCCCCAGGGACCACAATGAGCAGTTCTTC. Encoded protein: CASSSPGAPRDHNEQFF.

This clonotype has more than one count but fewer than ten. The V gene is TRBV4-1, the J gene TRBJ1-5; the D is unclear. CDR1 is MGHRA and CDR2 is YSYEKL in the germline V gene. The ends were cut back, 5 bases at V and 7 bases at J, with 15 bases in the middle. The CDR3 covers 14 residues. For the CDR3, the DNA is TGCGCCAGCAGCAGAGGACCCGGAGGGCAGCCCCAGCATTTT. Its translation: CASSRGPGGQPQHF.

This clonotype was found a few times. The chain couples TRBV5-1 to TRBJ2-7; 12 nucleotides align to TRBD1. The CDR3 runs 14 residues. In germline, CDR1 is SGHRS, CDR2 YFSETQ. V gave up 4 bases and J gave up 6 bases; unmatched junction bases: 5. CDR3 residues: CASSTGTGGREQYV. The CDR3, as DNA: TGCGCCAGCAGCACCGGGACAGGGGGCCGCGAGCAGTACGTC.

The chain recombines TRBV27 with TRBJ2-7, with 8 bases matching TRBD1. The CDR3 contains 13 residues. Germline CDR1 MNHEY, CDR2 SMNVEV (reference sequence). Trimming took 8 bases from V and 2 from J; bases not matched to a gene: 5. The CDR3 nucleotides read TGTGCCAGCGGTAAACAGGGGGCCTACGAGCAGTACGTC. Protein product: CASGKQGAYEQYV.

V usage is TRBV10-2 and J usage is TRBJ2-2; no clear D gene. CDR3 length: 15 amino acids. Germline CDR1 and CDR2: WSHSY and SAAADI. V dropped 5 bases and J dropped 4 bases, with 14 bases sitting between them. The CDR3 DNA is TGCGCCAGCAGTTTTGACTCCCGCGGCACCGGGGAGCTGTTTTTT. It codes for CASSFDSRGTGELFF.

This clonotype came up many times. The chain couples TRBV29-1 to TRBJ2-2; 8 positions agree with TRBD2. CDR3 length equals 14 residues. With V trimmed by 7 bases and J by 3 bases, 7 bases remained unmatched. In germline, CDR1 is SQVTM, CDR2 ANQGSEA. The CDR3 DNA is TGCAGCGCTTCCGGGGGGGCCTACACCGGGGAGCTGTTTTTT. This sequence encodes CSASGGAYTGELFF.

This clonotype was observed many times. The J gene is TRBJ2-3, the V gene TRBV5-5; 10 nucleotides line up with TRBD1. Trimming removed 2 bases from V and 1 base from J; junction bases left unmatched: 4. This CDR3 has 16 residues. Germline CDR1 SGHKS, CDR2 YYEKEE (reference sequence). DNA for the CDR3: TGTGCCAGCAGCTTCGCCGGGACAGGGGGCACAGATACGCAGTATTTT. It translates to CASSFAGTGGTDTQYF.

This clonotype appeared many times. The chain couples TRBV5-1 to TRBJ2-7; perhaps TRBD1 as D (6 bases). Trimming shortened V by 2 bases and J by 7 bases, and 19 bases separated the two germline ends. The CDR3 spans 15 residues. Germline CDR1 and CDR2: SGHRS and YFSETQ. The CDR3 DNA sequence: TGCGCCAGCAGCTTAGGGGACACCTCTCCCTTGGAGCAGTACTTC. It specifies CASSLGDTSPLEQYF.

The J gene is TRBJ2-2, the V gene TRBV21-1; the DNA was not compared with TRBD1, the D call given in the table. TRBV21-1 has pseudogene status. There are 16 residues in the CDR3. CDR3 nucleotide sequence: TGTGCCAGCGGCCCCCCATCCGGACAGGGGACCGGGGAGCTGTTTTTT. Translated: CASGPPSGQGTGELFF.

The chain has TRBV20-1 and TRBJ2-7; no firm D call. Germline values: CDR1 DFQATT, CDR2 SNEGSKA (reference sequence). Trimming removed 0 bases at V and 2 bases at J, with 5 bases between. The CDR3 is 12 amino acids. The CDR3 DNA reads TGCAGTGCTAGAGATCTAGCCTACGAGCAGTACTTC. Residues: CSARDLAYEQYF.

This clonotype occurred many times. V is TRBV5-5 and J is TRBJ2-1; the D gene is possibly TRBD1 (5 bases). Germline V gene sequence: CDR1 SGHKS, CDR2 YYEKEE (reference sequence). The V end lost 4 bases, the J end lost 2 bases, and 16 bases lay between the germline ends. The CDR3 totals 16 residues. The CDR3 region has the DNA TGTGCCAGCAGCCTATCAGCCACAGGTCCCTACAATGAGCAGTTCTTC. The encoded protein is CASSLSATGPYNEQFF.

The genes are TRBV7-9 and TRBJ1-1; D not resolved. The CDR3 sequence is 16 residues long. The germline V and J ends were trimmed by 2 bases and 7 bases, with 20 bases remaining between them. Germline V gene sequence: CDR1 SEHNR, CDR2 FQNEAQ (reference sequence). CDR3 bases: TGTGCCAGCAGCTTAAGTGCTGGACGGAGTGTCTTTGAAGCTTTCTTT. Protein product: CASSLSAGRSVFEAFF.

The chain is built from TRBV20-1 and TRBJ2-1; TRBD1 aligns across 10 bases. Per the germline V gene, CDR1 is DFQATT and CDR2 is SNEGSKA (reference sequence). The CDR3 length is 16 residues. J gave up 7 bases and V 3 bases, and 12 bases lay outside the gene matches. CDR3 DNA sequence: TGCAGTGCTAGGACCGGGACAGGGGATCGACCGAATGAGCAGTTCTTC. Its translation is CSARTGTGDRPNEQFF.

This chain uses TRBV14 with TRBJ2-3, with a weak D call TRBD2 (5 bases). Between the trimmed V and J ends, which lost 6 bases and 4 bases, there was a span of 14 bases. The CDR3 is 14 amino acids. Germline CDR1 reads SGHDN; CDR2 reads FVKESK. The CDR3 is CASRRIGGADTQYF. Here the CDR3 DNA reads TGTGCCAGCAGACGGATCGGAGGCGCAGATACGCAGTATTTT.